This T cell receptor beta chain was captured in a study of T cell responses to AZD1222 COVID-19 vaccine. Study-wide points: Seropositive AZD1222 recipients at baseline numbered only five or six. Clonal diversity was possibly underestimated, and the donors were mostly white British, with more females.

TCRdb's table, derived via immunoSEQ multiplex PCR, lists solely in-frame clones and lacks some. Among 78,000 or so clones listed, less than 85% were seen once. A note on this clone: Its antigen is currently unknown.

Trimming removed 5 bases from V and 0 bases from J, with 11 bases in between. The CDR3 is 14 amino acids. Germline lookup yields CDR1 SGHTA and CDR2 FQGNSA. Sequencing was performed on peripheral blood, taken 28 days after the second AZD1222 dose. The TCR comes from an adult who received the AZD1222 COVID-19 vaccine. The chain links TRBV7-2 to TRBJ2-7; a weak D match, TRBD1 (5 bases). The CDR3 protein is CASSQQDSSYEQYF. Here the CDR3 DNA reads TGTGCCAGCAGCCAACAGGATAGCTCCTACGAGCAGTACTTC.